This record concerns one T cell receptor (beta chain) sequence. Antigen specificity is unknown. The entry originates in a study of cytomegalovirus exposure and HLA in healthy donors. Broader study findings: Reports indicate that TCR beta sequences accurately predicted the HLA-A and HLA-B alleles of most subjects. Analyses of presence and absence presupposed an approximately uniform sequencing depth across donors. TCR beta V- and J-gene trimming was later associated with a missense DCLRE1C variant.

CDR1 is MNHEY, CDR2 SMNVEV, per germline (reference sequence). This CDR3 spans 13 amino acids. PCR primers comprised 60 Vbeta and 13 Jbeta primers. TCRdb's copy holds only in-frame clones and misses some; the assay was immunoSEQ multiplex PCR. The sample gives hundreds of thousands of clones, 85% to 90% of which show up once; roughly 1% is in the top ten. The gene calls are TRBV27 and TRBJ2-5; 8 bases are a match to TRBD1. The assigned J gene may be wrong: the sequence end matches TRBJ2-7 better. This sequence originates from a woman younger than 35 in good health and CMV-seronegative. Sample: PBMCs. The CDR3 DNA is TGTGCCAGCAGTTGGACAGGGACTGGCGAGCAGTACTTC. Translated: CASSWTGTGEQYF.